What follows is one T cell receptor beta chain and its context. Antigen specificity is unknown. A universal primer binding site was introduced by template switching. The final cDNA contained unique molecular identifiers. TCRdb redid the calling of the 5' RACE reads with MiXCR, one entry per CDR3 protein. The sample gives roughly 500,000 distinct CDR3 sequences, roughly 21% of which show up once; about 0.99% is in the top ten. These data originate in a study of identical twins. Regarding the study as a whole: Reduced insertions were recorded for abundant cord blood beta clonotypes, with no such pattern in memory repertoires. Its conclusions, products of cross-sectional statistical analysis, did not come from following the same donors.

Trimming removed 3 bases at V and 7 bases at J, with 13 bases between. The CDR3 is 13 residues long. CDR1 is ENHRY, CDR2 SYGVKD, per germline. These data also featured in a second study, about T cells expressing NK-cell markers.

This chain links TRBV10-3 with TRBJ2-7; D is possibly TRBD1 or TRBD2 (6 bases each). Sequencing was performed on CD4+ T cells sorted from blood. This receptor was taken from a woman aged 18-29 years in good health. The CDR3 nucleotides read TGTGCCATCAGTGAATGGGGGGCCCAAGAGCAGTACTTC. Amino acid sequence: CAISEWGAQEQYF.